These 30 T cell receptor beta chains were all obtained from the same sample, sequenced in a study of cytomegalovirus exposure and HLA in healthy donors. Primers: 60 Vbeta forward and 13 Jbeta reverse. Sequencing used immunoSEQ multiplex PCR; TCRdb keeps in-frame clones, though not all of them. This sample has about 190,000 clones, with over 70% found just once. Specimen: PBMCs. The source is a woman between 25 and 40 years old in good health and CMV-seronegative.

This chain joins TRBV21-1 and TRBJ2-6; the table assigns TRBD1, which was not confirmed against the DNA. TRBV21-1 is an annotated pseudogene. This CDR3 contains 20 residues. The CDR3 is CASSALGTGGVSSGANVLTF. CDR3 nucleotides: TGTGCCAGCAGCGCTCTAGGGACAGGGGGCGTCAGCTCTGGGGCCAACGTCCTGACTTTC.

In this sample, this clone turned up a few times. The chain has TRBV5-1 and TRBJ2-7; 7 bases align to TRBD1. V was pared by 3 bases and J by 1 base, with 7 bases of the junction left unmatched. This CDR3 has 15 amino acids. Germline V gene sequence: CDR1 SGHRS, CDR2 YFSETQ. The CDR3 bases are TGCGCCAGCAGCTCCCAGCCGGGACAGTCCTACGAGCAGTACTTC. It codes for CASSSQPGQSYEQYF.

J is TRBJ2-1 and V is TRBV9; the match to TRBD1 covers 9 bases. This CDR3 spans 13 amino acids. J lost 7 bases, V lost 5 bases, and 4 bases had no gene match. Looked up from germline, CDR1 is SGDLS and CDR2 is YYNGEE. The CDR3 reads CASRGQGENEQFF. As DNA, the CDR3 is TGTGCCAGCAGGGGACAGGGAGAGAATGAGCAGTTCTTC.

The chain links TRBV27 to TRBJ2-6; possible D gene TRBD2, 5 bases. Germline-derived CDR1 and CDR2 are MNHEY and SMNVEV (reference sequence). Trimming cost V 8 bases and J 4 bases, with 18 bases left between them. CDR3 length: 16 residues. The CDR3 DNA reads TGTGCCAGCGTCGGACTGAACTCTGTCGGGGCCAACGTCCTGACTTTC. The encoded protein is CASVGLNSVGANVLTF.

This clone was observed a single time. The rearrangement links TRBV2 to TRBJ1-3, with TRBD1 matching over 9 bases. CDR3 length: 16 residues. The V segment lost 6 bases and the J segment 7 bases; nucleotides outside the gene matches: 13. The V gene's germline CDR1 is SNHLY and CDR2 FYNNEI. DNA for the CDR3: TGTGCCAGCAGCACCTTAGGGACAGGGATTTGGAACACCATATATTTT. Amino acid sequence: CASSTLGTGIWNTIYF. Based on the CDR3 plus reference TRBV2 and TRBJ1-3, the full variable domain is EPEVTQTPSHQVTQMGQEVILRCVPISNHLYFYWYRQILGQKVEFLVSFYNNEISEKSEIFDDQFSVERPDGSNFTLKIRSTKLEDSAMYFCASSTLGTGIWNTIYFGEGSWLTVV.

The chain combines TRBV27 with TRBJ1-2; D is possibly TRBD1 (6 bases). Trimming removed 2 bases from V and 8 bases from J, with 12 bases in between. This CDR3 spans 13 amino acids. In germline, CDR1 is MNHEY, CDR2 SMNVEV (reference sequence). This chain's CDR3 is CASSLQQGGGYTF. CDR3 nucleotide sequence: TGTGCCAGCAGTTTACAACAGGGCGGGGGCTACACCTTC.

This sequence joins TRBV7-8 and TRBJ2-5; D is perhaps TRBD2 (7 bases). The CDR3 length is 13 residues. Germline CDR1 and CDR2: SGHVS and FQNEAQ. Trimming removed 3 bases at V and 4 bases at J, with 9 bases between. The CDR3 DNA follows: TGTGCCAGCAGCTTGGCGGGGGCAGAGACCCAGTACTTC. Protein: CASSLAGAETQYF. The whole variable domain, remainder taken from reference TRBV7-8 and TRBJ2-5, is GAGVSQSPRYKVAKRGQDVALRCDPISGHVSLFWYQQALGQGPEFLTYFQNEAQLDKSGLPSDRFFAERPEGSVSTLKIQRTQQEDSAVYLCASSLAGAETQYFGPGTRLLVL.

The chain combines TRBV2 with TRBJ2-7; D is ambiguous. V was pared by 6 bases and J by 6 bases, with 21 bases between. The CDR3 runs 15 residues. From germline, CDR1 is SNHLY and CDR2 FYNNEI. The chain's CDR3 is CASSQLLPELGEQYF. In DNA form, the CDR3 reads TGTGCCAGCAGCCAACTCCTTCCCGAGCTCGGCGAGCAGTACTTC.

V usage is TRBV18 and J usage is TRBJ2-7; TRBD1 matches at 7 bases. Trimming cost V 2 bases and J 6 bases; bases outside gene matches: 7. Germline V gene lookup returns CDR1 KGHSH and CDR2 LQKENI. This CDR3 spans 14 amino acids. CDR3 residues: CASSPADRAREQYF. In nucleotides, the CDR3 is TGTGCCAGCTCACCAGCAGACAGGGCTCGCGAGCAGTACTTC. The complete variable domain, with remaining parts taken from reference TRBV18 and TRBJ2-7, reads NAGVMQNPRHLVRRRGQEARLRCSPMKGHSHVYWYRQLPEEGLKFMVYLQKENIIDESGMPKERFSAEFPKEGPSILRIQQVVRGDSAAYFCASSPADRAREQYFGPGTRLTVT.

The chain has TRBV19 and TRBJ2-7; 9 bases line up with TRBD1. CDR3 length equals 14 residues. The germline CDR1 and CDR2 sequences are LNHDA and SQIVND (reference sequence). The ends lost 6 bases at V and 4 bases at J; junction bases unmatched: 7. The CDR3 loop reads CASSLGQGLYEQYF. The CDR3 region has the DNA TGTGCCAGTAGCTTGGGACAGGGTCTATACGAGCAGTACTTC.

This clone was seen only a few times. The chain combines TRBV5-4 with TRBJ2-4; 8 bases line up with TRBD2. This CDR3 contains 13 residues. The V gene end was trimmed by 9 bases and the J gene end by 12 bases; junction bases not matched to a gene: 14. Germline V CDR1 and CDR2: SGHNT, YYREEE (reference sequence). For the CDR3, the DNA is TGTGCCACCGCACCGGGGGGGACGGACAGTCAGTACTTC. Its protein is CATAPGGTDSQYF. The whole variable domain, remainder taken from reference TRBV5-4 and TRBJ2-4, is ETGVTQSPTHLIKTRGQQVTLRCSSQSGHNTVSWYQQALGQGPQFIFQYYREEENGRGNFPPRFSGLQFPNYSSELNVNALELDDSALYLCATAPGGTDSQYFGAGTRLSVL.

The chain uses TRBV11-2 and TRBJ2-1, with 8 bases that match TRBD2. Germline CDR1 SGHAT, CDR2 FQNNGV. This CDR3 has 17 amino acids. Losses at the gene ends were 4 bases for V and 7 bases for J; bases not matched to a gene: 15. The CDR3 reads CASSYSGNSGNRNEQFF. CDR3 bases: TGTGCCAGCAGCTATTCTGGAAATAGCGGGAATCGAAATGAGCAGTTCTTC.

The gene calls are TRBV10-3 and TRBJ1-1; D gene unclear. In germline, CDR1 is ENHRY, CDR2 SYGVKD. V was trimmed by 4 bases and J by 7 bases, leaving 13 bases between them. The CDR3 totals 13 residues. Here the CDR3 DNA reads TGTGCCATCAGTGTTGGTGTTCAGAATGAAGCTTTCTTT. Protein sequence: CAISVGVQNEAFF.

This clone was counted between two and nine times. This chain connects TRBV12-2 to TRBJ2-2; TRBD2, as called in the table, went unchecked against the DNA. TRBV12-2 is a documented pseudogene. CDR3 length: 18 residues. CDR3 bases: TGTGCAAGTCGCTTAGTGTCAGGGGGCGGGAGGGAAACCGGGGAGCTGTTTTTT. It codes for CASRLVSGGGRETGELFF.

The J gene is TRBJ1-1, the V gene TRBV5-4, with D uncertain. Trimming removed 4 bases from V and 4 bases from J, with 14 bases in between. Germline CDR1 reads SGHNT; CDR2 reads YYREEE (reference sequence). The CDR3 has 14 amino acids. CDR3 sequence: CASSGQRGFTEAFF. The CDR3 bases are TGTGCCAGCAGCGGCCAGCGGGGTTTCACTGAAGCTTTCTTT.

This clone has a single count. This sequence joins TRBV19 and TRBJ2-1, with unresolved D. The CDR3 consists of 18 residues. The V gene's germline CDR1 is LNHDA and CDR2 SQIVND (reference sequence). The V gene lost 3 bases and the J gene lost 0 bases, with 18 bases spanning the gap. The CDR3 protein is CASSIPHISPGSYNEQFF. In DNA form, the CDR3 reads TGTGCCAGTAGTATCCCACACATTAGCCCCGGCTCCTACAATGAGCAGTTCTTC.

CDR3 DNA sequence: TGTGCCAGTAGTATAACCCGGACAGGGACCACCGGGGAGCTGTTTTTT. Amino acids: CASSITRTGTTGELFF. This rearrangement joins TRBV19 to TRBJ2-2; TRBD1 agrees at 8 bases. CDR3 length: 16 residues. V shed 2 bases and J 4 bases; nucleotides not matched to a gene: 6. The germline gives CDR1 LNHDA, CDR2 SQIVND (reference sequence). Combining the CDR3 with reference TRBV19 and TRBJ2-2 gives the whole variable domain DGGITQSPKYLFRKEGQNVTLSCEQNLNHDAMYWYRQDPGQGLRLIYYSQIVNDFQKGDIAEGYSVSREKKESFPLTVTSAQKNPTAFYLCASSITRTGTTGELFFGEGSRLTVL.

This sequence joins TRBV7-9 and TRBJ2-7; 10 bases line up with TRBD1. V lost 5 bases, J lost 6 bases, and 7 bases stayed unmatched. From germline, CDR1 is SEHNR and CDR2 FQNEAQ (reference sequence). The CDR3 sequence is 14 residues long. The chain's CDR3 is CASSLGTGVGEQYF. The CDR3 nucleotides read TGTGCCAGCAGCCTCGGGACAGGGGTGGGCGAGCAGTACTTC.

This chain links TRBV11-3 with TRBJ2-7, with 8 bases that match TRBD1. The CDR3 totals 13 residues. J lost 3 bases, V lost 3 bases, and 1 base had no gene match. Germline V gene lookup returns CDR1 SGHNT and CDR2 YENEEA. The CDR3 is CASSFGQGYEQYF. The CDR3 DNA is TGTGCCAGCAGCTTTGGACAGGGCTACGAGCAGTACTTC.

This chain connects TRBV5-1 to TRBJ1-4, with 9 bases fitting TRBD1. CDR3 size: 23 residues. Germline loops: CDR1 SGHRS, CDR2 YFSETQ. V trimming: 4 bases; J trimming: 0 bases; junction bases outside the gene matches: 25. In DNA form, the CDR3 reads TGCGCCAGCAGCAGCTTTTCGGGGACTCTAACTCATCGGGACAGGGCAACTAATGAAAAACTGTTTTTT. It is translated as CASSSFSGTLTHRDRATNEKLFF.

With respect to this clone: At the DNA level, this CDR3 is encoded by other sequences in the same sample as well. This sequence joins TRBV28 and TRBJ2-7, with D unresolved. The CDR3 is made up of 13 amino acids. V gave up 5 bases and J gave up 1 base, with 9 bases separating them. Germline V gene data show CDR1 as MDHEN and CDR2 as SYDVKM. CDR3 in amino acids: CASSLTSSYEQYF. CDR3 bases: TGTGCCAGCAGTCTTACTTCTTCCTACGAGCAGTACTTC.

For the CDR3, the DNA is TGTGCCAGCTCCCCCGGACAGGGTATCACAGATACGCAGTATTTT. This encodes CASSPGQGITDTQYF. The chain links TRBV18 to TRBJ2-3; 8 positions match TRBD1. The V segment lost 6 bases and the J segment 2 bases; nucleotides outside the gene matches: 7. Germline V gene lookup returns CDR1 KGHSH and CDR2 LQKENI. The CDR3 contains 15 residues.

This chain connects TRBV6-4 to TRBJ2-2; the D is unclear. Germline values: CDR1 MRHNA, CDR2 SNTAGT. The CDR3 runs 13 residues. The V end was cut by 6 bases, the J end by 0 bases, with 5 bases between. The CDR3 DNA reads TGTGCCAGCAGCCTCTCGAACACCGGGGAGCTGTTTTTT. Its translation is CASSLSNTGELFF.

In regard to this clone: Within the sample, other DNA sequences also encode this same CDR3. The V gene is TRBV5-1, the J gene TRBJ2-5; 8 positions agree with TRBD2. Trimming at V came to 3 bases and at J to 4 bases, leaving 5 bases not matched to a gene. Germline V gene lookup returns CDR1 SGHRS and CDR2 YFSETQ. The CDR3 extends over 14 amino acids. The CDR3 region has the DNA TGCGCCAGCAGCTCGGGACTAGGGGGAGAGACCCAGTACTTC. Protein product: CASSSGLGGETQYF.

The rearrangement joins TRBV12-5 to TRBJ1-1; 7 nucleotides match TRBD1. The CDR3 runs 13 residues. From germline, CDR1 is LGHNT and CDR2 FRNRAP. Trimming at V came to 6 bases and at J to 7 bases, leaving 8 bases not matched to a gene. The CDR3 DNA reads as TGTGCTAGTGGAACAGGGACAGTCAGTGAAGCTTTCTTT. The encoded protein is CASGTGTVSEAFF.

The rearrangement uses TRBV10-3 and TRBJ1-6; D not resolved. CDR3 size: 14 residues. Germline CDR1 is ENHRY and CDR2 is SYGVKD. V was cut by 3 bases and J by 7 bases, with 10 bases left in between. The chain's CDR3 is CAISDREGNSPLHF. The CDR3 region has the DNA TGTGCCATCAGTGACCGGGAGGGAAATTCACCCCTCCACTTT.

The rearrangement joins TRBV15 to TRBJ2-2; 8 bases line up with TRBD1. Germline V gene lookup returns CDR1 LNHNV and CDR2 YYDKDF (reference sequence). This CDR3 has 16 amino acids. Trimming removed 0 bases from V and 5 bases from J; junction bases left unmatched: 5. For the CDR3, the DNA is TGTGCCACCAGCAGAGAGAGGACAGGGTATACCGGGGAGCTGTTTTTT. Amino acids: CATSRERTGYTGELFF.

The chain carries TRBV27 and TRBJ2-7; D possibly corresponds to TRBD2 (6 bases). CDR3 length: 13 amino acids. Germline lookup yields CDR1 MNHEY and CDR2 SMNVEV (reference sequence). V lost 5 bases to trimming and J lost 4 bases, with 12 bases between them. The CDR3 loop reads CASSPGTHYEQYF. The CDR3 DNA reads TGTGCCAGCAGTCCCGGGACTCATTACGAGCAGTACTTC.

The V call is TRBV10-1, the J call TRBJ2-7; 8 bases agree with TRBD1. Germline assignment: CDR1 WNHNN and CDR2 SYGVQD (reference sequence). The CDR3 runs to 15 residues. The junction had 4 bases not matched to a gene; V was cut back by 2 bases and J by 1 base. The chain's CDR3 is CASSEGTGRSYEQYF. The DNA of the CDR3 is TGCGCCAGCAGTGAGGGGACAGGCCGATCCTACGAGCAGTACTTC.

The chain couples TRBV28 to TRBJ2-3; D perhaps matches TRBD2 (5 bases). V lost 5 bases and J 5 bases, leaving 11 bases between the germline ends. Per the germline V gene, CDR1 is MDHEN and CDR2 is SYDVKM. The CDR3 has 13 residues. The CDR3 sequence is CASSSPGKDTQYF. CDR3 nucleotide sequence: TGTGCCAGCAGTAGTCCGGGGAAAGATACGCAGTATTTT.